These 18 T cell receptor beta chains originate from one sample sequenced in a study of blood T cell repertoires in COVID-19. Some clones are missing from TCRdb's copy, which holds only in-frame ones; the method was immunoSEQ multiplex PCR. The profile covers 270,000 or so clones, with more than 75% appearing a single time and about 6.2% taken by the ten largest. The sample taken for sequencing was PBMCs or T cells enriched from blood (not recorded which). These receptor sequences come from a woman in her fifties or sixties who had been exposed to COVID-19.

This chain joins TRBV28 and TRBJ2-1, with 10 bases lining up with TRBD1. There are 18 residues in the CDR3. V gave up 5 bases and J gave up 7 bases; unmatched junction bases: 17. Germline V CDR1 and CDR2: MDHEN, SYDVKM. The CDR3 DNA reads as TGTGCCAGCAGTCGTCCTCTGGGACAGGGGCCCTCGGGTAATGAGCAGTTCTTC. Translating it yields CASSRPLGQGPSGNEQFF.

At least ten counts were recorded for this clone. The CDR3 DNA follows: TGTGCCAGCAGTCGTAGTGGGGAGGGGGGAGGTGAGCAGTTCTTC. Translating it yields CASSRSGEGGGEQFF. The V gene is TRBV6-2 or TRBV6-3, the J gene TRBJ2-1; TRBD2 might be the D (7 bases). CDR3 length: 15 residues. Trimming stripped 5 bases from V and 9 bases from J, with 20 bases between. CDR1 and CDR2 from the germline V gene are MNHEY and SVGEGT.

This sequence joins TRBV5-4 and TRBJ1-1; weak D call: TRBD1 (5 bases). V dropped 3 bases and J dropped 4 bases, with 16 bases sitting between them. The germline CDR1 and CDR2 sequences are SGHNT and YYREEE (reference sequence). This CDR3 contains 15 residues. CDR3 residues: CASSSPGGRGTEAFF. CDR3 nucleotide sequence: TGTGCCAGCAGCTCTCCTGGGGGGAGAGGCACTGAAGCTTTCTTT.

This clone appeared once. The rearrangement joins TRBV4-1 to TRBJ1-2, with D perhaps matching TRBD1 (6 bases). V lost 0 bases to trimming and J lost 6 bases, with 23 bases between them. The CDR3 is made up of 18 amino acids. Germline CDR1 is MGHRA and CDR2 is YSYEKL. CDR3 nucleotides: TGCGCCAGCAGCCAAGACCCCCGCCACAGGGCGACGACGGATGGCTACACCTTC. The encoded protein is CASSQDPRHRATTDGYTF.

The chain has TRBV24-1 and TRBJ2-3; 16 bases are a match to TRBD2. The ends lost 3 bases at V and 8 bases at J; junction bases unmatched: 13. The CDR3 contains 19 residues. Germline V gene lookup returns CDR1 KGHDR and CDR2 SFDVKD. The chain's CDR3 is CATSDPGTSGGAAPPTQYF. The CDR3 coding sequence is TGTGCCACCAGTGATCCCGGGACTAGCGGGGGGGCCGCCCCCCCTACGCAGTATTTT.

The chain couples TRBV7-2 to TRBJ2-3; 9 positions agree with TRBD2. With 5 bases clipped from V and 3 bases from J, the junction kept 12 bases outside the gene matches. The CDR3 runs to 17 residues. The germline V gene has CDR1 SGHTA and CDR2 FQGNSA. The CDR3, as DNA: TGTGCCAGCAGCCTCGCTCCGGGACTAGCAAGTACAGATACGCAGTATTTT. This translates into CASSLAPGLASTDTQYF.

The chain carries TRBV15 and TRBJ1-2; D not certain. Germline assignment: CDR1 LNHNV and CDR2 YYDKDF (reference sequence). The CDR3 spans 11 residues. Trimming stripped 0 bases from V and 8 bases from J, with 4 bases between. The CDR3: CATSRDGGYTF. Here the CDR3 DNA reads TGTGCCACCAGCAGAGATGGCGGCTACACCTTC.

The genes are TRBV6-5 and TRBJ1-4; 7 bases agree with TRBD1. CDR3 length: 13 residues. The trim removed 6 bases at V and 9 bases at J, leaving 7 bases unmatched. Germline-derived CDR1 and CDR2 are MNHEY and SVGAGI. The CDR3 nucleotides are TGTGCCAGCAGGCCGGGACAGTATCAAAAACTGTTTTTT. Protein sequence: CASRPGQYQKLFF.

The rearrangement uses TRBV7-6 and TRBJ1-6, with 7 nucleotides matching TRBD1. Germline CDR1 is SGHVS and CDR2 is FNYEAQ. The CDR3 covers 14 residues. J lost 10 bases, V lost 5 bases, and 8 bases had no gene match. The CDR3 DNA is TGTGCCAGCAGCCTACAGGGGTACGTCTCACCCCTCCACTTT. Amino acids: CASSLQGYVSPLHF.

The V gene is TRBV4-1, the J gene TRBJ2-7; TRBD1 matches 7 bases. The CDR3 consists of 16 residues. Germline CDR1 reads MGHRA; CDR2 reads YSYEKL. V lost 0 bases to trimming and J lost 5 bases; unmatched junction nucleotides: 10. The CDR3: CASSQEFYRGVDEQYF. In DNA, the CDR3 is TGCGCCAGCAGCCAAGAGTTCTACAGGGGAGTGGACGAGCAGTACTTC.

The chain links TRBV3-1 (or the pseudogene TRBV3-2) to TRBJ2-3; TRBD2 is a possible D gene (5 bases). The CDR3 is 15 residues long. CDR1 and CDR2 (germline): LGHDT, YNNKEL (reference sequence). The V end was cut by 0 bases, the J end by 7 bases, with 14 bases between. The CDR3 region is CASSQELASVNTQYF. The CDR3, as DNA: TGTGCCAGCAGCCAAGAGTTAGCGAGCGTAAATACGCAGTATTTT.

This chain links TRBV3-1 (or the pseudogene TRBV3-2) with TRBJ1-1; TRBD1 aligns across 7 bases. The germline gives CDR1 LGHDT, CDR2 YNNKEL (reference sequence). The CDR3 sequence is 12 residues long. Trimming took 3 bases from V and 11 from J; bases not matched to a gene: 6. The CDR3 is CASSHTTGNAFF. The CDR3 DNA reads TGTGCCAGCAGCCACACGACAGGGAATGCTTTCTTT.

The gene calls are TRBV25-1 and TRBJ1-3; D remains ambiguous. The CDR3 is 13 residues long. The V and J ends lost 3 bases and 4 bases respectively, with 7 bases between them. Germline V gene lookup returns CDR1 MGHDK and CDR2 SYGVNS. CDR3 in DNA: TGTGCCAGCAGTGAGGGCACAGGAAACACCATATATTTT. Its translation is CASSEGTGNTIYF.

The chain joins TRBV12-3 or TRBV12-4 to TRBJ1-1; unclear D gene. CDR3 length: 13 amino acids. V was trimmed by 7 bases and J by 4 bases, leaving 13 bases between them. DNA for the CDR3: TGTGCCAGCACTCCCGCCCGAGGCACTGAAGCTTTCTTT. This gives the protein CASTPARGTEAFF.

CDR3: CSVKQGLALEQYF. The CDR3 DNA reads TGCAGCGTCAAACAGGGGTTGGCCCTCGAGCAGTACTTC. This chain joins TRBV29-1 and TRBJ2-7, with 7 nucleotides matching TRBD1. Germline V gene sequence: CDR1 SQVTM, CDR2 ANQGSEA. The CDR3 length is 13 residues. V dropped 6 bases and J dropped 6; count of bases not matched to a gene: 11.

The chain links TRBV7-2 to TRBJ1-2, with a tentative D call TRBD1 (6 bases). V shed 6 bases and J shed 0 bases, with 17 bases lying between them. The germline V gene encodes CDR1 SGHTA and CDR2 FQGNSA. CDR3 length: 16 amino acids. CDR3: CASSFSRGTANYGYTF. The CDR3 nucleotides are TGTGCCAGCAGTTTTAGCAGGGGAACTGCTAACTATGGCTACACCTTC.

The chain combines TRBV7-7 with TRBJ2-5; 11 positions agree with TRBD2. V lost 5 bases, J lost 1 base, and 3 bases stayed unmatched. In germline, CDR1 is SSHAT, CDR2 FNYEAQ (reference sequence). The CDR3 runs 15 residues. The CDR3 protein is CASSGGTSGQETQYF. The CDR3 DNA reads as TGTGCCAGCAGCGGGGGGACTAGCGGCCAAGAGACCCAGTACTTC.

The chain combines TRBV24-1 with TRBJ1-5; D ambiguous. From germline, CDR1 is KGHDR and CDR2 SFDVKD. V lost 4 bases and J lost 2, with 11 bases in between. This CDR3 is 15 amino acids long. The CDR3 region is CATSEETEGNQPQHF. In DNA form, the CDR3 reads TGTGCCACCAGTGAGGAAACTGAGGGCAATCAGCCCCAGCATTTT.